These 2 T cell receptor beta chains share one sample of origin, sequenced in a study of blood T cell repertoires in COVID-19. Produced via immunoSEQ multiplex PCR; TCRdb's table is partial and in-frame only. The table shows roughly 86,000 clones, with under 85% occurring only once. Material for sequencing was peripheral blood. The receptors shown here come from an elderly woman with COVID-19, enrolled during active disease.

The rearrangement links TRBV10-3 to TRBJ2-5; D gene uncertain. V lost 0 bases and J 5 bases, leaving 4 bases between the germline ends. Germline V gene data show CDR1 as ENHRY and CDR2 as SYGVKD. The CDR3 is 12 amino acids. The CDR3 loop reads CAISESRETQYF. CDR3 bases: TGTGCCATCAGTGAGTCGAGGGAGACCCAGTACTTC.

The V and J genes are TRBV5-4 and TRBJ2-5; D is possibly TRBD2 (5 bases). The V gene's germline CDR1 is SGHNT and CDR2 YYREEE (reference sequence). V lost 2 bases to trimming and J lost 6 bases, with 11 bases between them. The CDR3 consists of 13 residues. The CDR3 DNA is TGTGCCAGCAGCTTTCCCGGGAATCAGACCCAGTACTTC. It translates to CASSFPGNQTQYF. The variable domain in full, completed from reference TRBV5-4 and TRBJ2-5, reads ETGVTQSPTHLIKTRGQQVTLRCSSQSGHNTVSWYQQALGQGPQFIFQYYREEENGRGNFPPRFSGLQFPNYSSELNVNALELDDSALYLCASSFPGNQTQYFGPGTRLLVL.